The clone carrying this T cell receptor (beta chain) was counted only a few times. The data were taken from a study of control samples from healthy donors and cancer patients. Trimming removed 4 bases at V and 5 bases at J, with 21 bases between. Germline V gives CDR1 SGDLS, CDR2 YYNGEE. The CDR3 consists of 16 residues. Sequenced by immunoSEQ multiplex PCR; TCRdb stores in-frame clones only, minus some. The table lists around 100,000 clones, roughly 94% of them singletons. The source is a woman between 18 and 29 years old in good health. The chain uses TRBV9 and TRBJ2-5; possibly TRBD2 for D (7 bases). The sample taken for sequencing was blood. As DNA, the CDR3 is TGTGCCAGCAGCCCTCAGGGGCGGGAGCGAGACGAGACCCAGTACTTC. It codes for CASSPQGRERDETQYF.